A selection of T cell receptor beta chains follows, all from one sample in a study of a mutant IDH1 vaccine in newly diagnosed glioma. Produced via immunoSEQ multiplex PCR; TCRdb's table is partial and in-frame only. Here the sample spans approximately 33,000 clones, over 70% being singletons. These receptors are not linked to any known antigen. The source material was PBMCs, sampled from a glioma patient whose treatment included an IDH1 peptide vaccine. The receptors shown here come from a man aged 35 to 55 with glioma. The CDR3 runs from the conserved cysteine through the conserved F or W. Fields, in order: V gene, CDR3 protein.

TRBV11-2,CASNRPNTEAFF
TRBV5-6,CASSLRSYNEQFF
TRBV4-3,CASSQDSGRRYTQYF
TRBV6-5,CASRPDIRQGTEAFF
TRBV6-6,CASRFGTGEGYTF
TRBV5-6,CASSQRTGNYEQYF
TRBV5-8,CASSRLRTGLAFF
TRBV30,CACGRQETQYF
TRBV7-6,CASSLSGGVQETQYF
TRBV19,CASSVNGRAGWTGELFF
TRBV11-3,CASSSQWLNTEAFF
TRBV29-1,CSVESATGQYF
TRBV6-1,CASRGMAAGDQPQHF
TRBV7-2,CASSKFREPGNTIYF
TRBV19,CATKTGSSIDEQFF
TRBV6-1,CASSLLAGENDEQYF
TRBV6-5,CATRQGGGYTF
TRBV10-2,CASSGIVDRNEKLFF
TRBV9,CASSVSSRTGELFF
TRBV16,CASSQFAGNNDEQFF
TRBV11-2,CASLSPDTGELFF
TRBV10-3,CAISASIESGEQFF
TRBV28,CASRNGRGYGEKLFF
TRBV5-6,CASSRKDDRKLFF
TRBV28,CASVLQLAGVSPRQKFF
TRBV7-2,CASSLLAGTADTQYF
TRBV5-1,CASSLRAEETQYF
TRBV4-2,CASSQGGAVDQPQHF
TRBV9,CASSPRTGGMNEQFF
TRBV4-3,CASSQDRRVSGYTF
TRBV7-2,CASSFRPTDTQYF
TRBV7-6,CASSDWGGALTANTGELFF
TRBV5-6,CASSLGLAGVSNEQFF
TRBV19,CASSTDGGGLTDTQYF
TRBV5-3,CARSTRREGNYNEQFF
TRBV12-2,CASRFATVGLAGVSCTDTQYF
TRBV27,CASSLQGARTEAFF
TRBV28,CASSFTPSGDFETQYF